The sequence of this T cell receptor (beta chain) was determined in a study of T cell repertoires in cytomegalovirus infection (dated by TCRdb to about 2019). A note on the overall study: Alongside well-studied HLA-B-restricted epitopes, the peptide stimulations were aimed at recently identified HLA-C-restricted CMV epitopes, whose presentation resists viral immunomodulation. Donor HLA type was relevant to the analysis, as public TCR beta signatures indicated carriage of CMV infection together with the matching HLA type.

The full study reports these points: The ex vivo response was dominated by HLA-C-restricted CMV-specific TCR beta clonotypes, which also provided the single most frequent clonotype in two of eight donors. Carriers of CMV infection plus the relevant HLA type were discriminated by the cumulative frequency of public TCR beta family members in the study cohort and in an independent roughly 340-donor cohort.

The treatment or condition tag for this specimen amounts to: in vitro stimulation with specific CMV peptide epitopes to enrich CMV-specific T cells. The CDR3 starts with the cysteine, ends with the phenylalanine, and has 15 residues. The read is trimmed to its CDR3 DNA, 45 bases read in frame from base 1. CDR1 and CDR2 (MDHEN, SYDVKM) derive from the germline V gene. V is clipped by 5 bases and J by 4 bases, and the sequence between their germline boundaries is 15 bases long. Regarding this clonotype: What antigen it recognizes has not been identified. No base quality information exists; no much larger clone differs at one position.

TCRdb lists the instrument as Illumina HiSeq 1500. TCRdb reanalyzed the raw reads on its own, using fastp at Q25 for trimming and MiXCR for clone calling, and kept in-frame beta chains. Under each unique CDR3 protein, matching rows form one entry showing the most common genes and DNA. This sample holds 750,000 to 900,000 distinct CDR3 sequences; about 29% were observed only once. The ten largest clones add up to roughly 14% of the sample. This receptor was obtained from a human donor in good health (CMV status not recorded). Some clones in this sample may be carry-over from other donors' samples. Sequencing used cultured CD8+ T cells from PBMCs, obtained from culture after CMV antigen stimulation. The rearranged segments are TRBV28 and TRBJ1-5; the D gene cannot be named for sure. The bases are TGTGCCAGCAGTGAAACCGGACTGATAAATCAGCCCCAGCATTTT. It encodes CASSETGLINQPQHF.